Below are 20 T cell receptor beta chains sequenced from a single sample in a study of shared clonotypes between healthy human individuals. Clones were sequenced by immunoSEQ multiplex PCR, and TCRdb holds only the in-frame ones, with some missing. The sample shows 2 million to 2.5 million clones, 90% to 97% of them seen only once. The specimen was naive CD4+ T cells sorted from blood. Subset indicated: CD45RA+ positively selected. The receptors were gathered from a man between 18 and 29 years old in good health.

The J gene is TRBJ1-4, the V gene TRBV18; D unresolved. CDR1 and CDR2 (germline): KGHSH, LQKENI. The CDR3 runs 13 residues. V lost 3 bases and J lost 12, with 14 bases in between. In nucleotides, the CDR3 is TGTGCCAGCTCACCGGATATACTTGGGGAACTGTTTTTT. As protein: CASSPDILGELFF.

The chain uses TRBV27 and TRBJ1-1, with D uncertain. Trimming cost V 6 bases and J 5 bases, with 16 bases left between them. Per germline, CDR1 MNHEY and CDR2 SMNVEV (reference sequence). CDR3 length: 14 amino acids. CDR3: CASSPSRLGTEAFF. The CDR3 bases are TGTGCCAGCAGCCCGTCGCGCTTGGGGACTGAAGCTTTCTTT.

The CDR3 spells CASSLMPGVGETQYF. CDR3 coding DNA: TGTGCCAGCAGCTTAATGCCAGGGGTTGGAGAGACCCAGTACTTC. The chain uses TRBV7-2 and TRBJ2-5; possibly TRBD1 for D (6 bases). V was pared by 2 bases and J by 4 bases, with 14 bases between. CDR1 SGHTA and CDR2 FQGNSA come from the germline V gene. The CDR3 consists of 15 residues.

For this clone: At one boundary the junction diverges from the germline segment, which might be a read error. The CDR3 region is CASSQRTDNRNCGYTF. The DNA for the CDR3 is TGCGCCAGCAGCCAAAGGACAGATAATAGGAACTGTGGCTACACCTTC. The gene calls are TRBV5-1 and TRBJ1-2; TRBD1 might be the D (6 bases). CDR1 and CDR2 (germline): SGHRS, YFSETQ. This CDR3 spans 16 amino acids.

A note on this clone: Additional DNA sequences in this sample encode the identical CDR3. The chain carries TRBV7-2 and TRBJ2-7; the match to TRBD2 covers 9 bases. Trimming at V came to 2 bases and at J to 3 bases, leaving 2 bases not matched to a gene. This CDR3 spans 14 amino acids. Per the germline V gene, CDR1 is SGHTA and CDR2 is FQGNSA. The CDR3 nucleotides are TGTGCCAGCAGCTTAAATAGCGGGAGCTACGAGCAGTACTTC. It translates to CASSLNSGSYEQYF.

This rearrangement joins TRBV7-6 to TRBJ2-5; D gene uncertain. V shed 1 base and J shed 0 bases, with 0 bases lying between them. This CDR3 region has 12 residues. The germline gives CDR1 SGHVS, CDR2 FNYEAQ. CDR3 nucleotides: TGTGCCAGCAGCTTAGACCAAGAGACCCAGTACTTC. It codes for CASSLDQETQYF.

The genes are TRBV6-4 and TRBJ2-1; 9 bases map to TRBD2. Germline V lookup: CDR1 MRHNA, CDR2 SNTAGT. CDR3 length equals 16 residues. Germline trimming cut 3 bases from V and 2 bases from J; bases unmatched to any gene: 5. DNA of the CDR3: TGTGCCAGCAGTGATCGCCTAGCGGGAACCTACAATGAGCAGTTCTTC. This encodes CASSDRLAGTYNEQFF.

The chain carries TRBV6-5 and TRBJ2-3, with a tentative D call TRBD2 (5 bases). The CDR3 extends over 14 amino acids. Deletions cut 3 bases from V and 3 bases from J, with 10 bases between. Germline CDR1 and CDR2: MNHEY and SVGAGI. The CDR3 protein is CASSYGRRTDTQYF. The DNA of the CDR3 is TGTGCCAGCAGTTATGGCAGGAGGACAGATACGCAGTATTTT.

The chain is built from TRBV29-1 and TRBJ2-7; 8 positions agree with TRBD1. The CDR3 covers 14 residues. Germline assignment: CDR1 SQVTM and CDR2 ANQGSEA. The V segment lost 5 bases and the J segment 2 bases; nucleotides outside the gene matches: 8. The CDR3 sequence: CSVNTGGSTYEQYF. The CDR3 nucleotides read TGCAGCGTTAATACAGGGGGATCAACCTACGAGCAGTACTTC.

The V call is TRBV28, the J call TRBJ1-5, with D perhaps matching TRBD1 (5 bases). Trimming pared 7 bases from V and 7 bases from J, leaving 23 bases between. This CDR3 contains 16 residues. CDR1 and CDR2 (germline): MDHEN, SYDVKM. This chain's CDR3 is CASTQYRQSTTQPQHF. The DNA for the CDR3 is TGTGCCAGCACCCAGTACAGGCAGTCGACAACCCAGCCCCAGCATTTT. The full variable domain, in which reference TRBV28 and TRBJ1-5 provide the parts outside the CDR3, is DVKVTQSSRYLVKRTGEKVFLECVQDMDHENMFWYRQDPGLGLRLIYFSYDVKMKEKGDIPEGYSVSREKKERFSLILESASTNQTSMYLCASTQYRQSTTQPQHFGDGTRLSIL.

The chain couples TRBV6-1 to TRBJ2-7, with 8 bases lining up with TRBD1. Germline V gives CDR1 MNHNS, CDR2 SASEGT. The trim removed 6 bases at V and 1 base at J, leaving 8 bases unmatched. The CDR3 runs to 15 residues. Here the CDR3 reads CASRSGTGLSYEQYF. Written as DNA, the CDR3 is TGTGCCAGCAGGTCCGGGACAGGCCTTTCCTACGAGCAGTACTTC.

The genes are TRBV11-3 and TRBJ2-2, with 13 positions matching TRBD2. The V gene end was trimmed by 2 bases and the J gene end by 3 bases; junction bases not matched to a gene: 3. The CDR3 sequence is 17 residues long. In germline, CDR1 is SGHNT, CDR2 YENEEA. The CDR3 nucleotides read TGTGCCAGCAGCTTAACTAGCGGGAGGGGATACACCGGGGAGCTGTTTTTT. Its protein product is CASSLTSGRGYTGELFF.

The chain couples TRBV6-1 to TRBJ1-2, with unresolved D. Trimming removed 4 bases at V and 4 bases at J, with 10 bases between. The CDR3 spans 13 residues. Germline V gene sequence: CDR1 MNHNS, CDR2 SASEGT. The CDR3 sequence is CASSVEGSYGYTF. In DNA, the CDR3 is TGTGCCAGCAGTGTCGAGGGATCCTATGGCTACACCTTC.

This clone was picked up one time. The chain has TRBV5-4 and TRBJ2-7; TRBD1 agrees at 10 bases. The CDR3 sequence is 14 residues long. The ends lost 4 bases at V and 5 bases at J; junction bases unmatched: 6. Germline V gene sequence: CDR1 SGHNT, CDR2 YYREEE (reference sequence). CDR3 in DNA: TGTGCCAGCAGCCAGACAGGGGGCGGCAACGAGCAGTACTTC. Protein product: CASSQTGGGNEQYF.

J is TRBJ1-2 and V is TRBV12-5; D remains ambiguous. CDR1 and CDR2 from the germline V gene are LGHNT and FRNRAP. V was shortened by 0 bases and J by 8 bases, with 10 bases between the two germline ends. CDR3 size: 13 residues. CDR3: CASGLVTVRGYTF. The CDR3 coding sequence is TGTGCTAGTGGTTTGGTAACAGTCCGGGGCTACACCTTC.

This chain connects TRBV4-1 to TRBJ2-3, with TRBD2 matching over 11 bases. J was trimmed by 3 bases and V by 1 base; bases with no gene match: 3. This CDR3 contains 16 residues. Germline CDR1 MGHRA, CDR2 YSYEKL. The CDR3, as DNA: TGCGCCAGCAGCCAAGTAGCGGGGGGGAGGACAGATACGCAGTATTTT. This translates into CASSQVAGGRTDTQYF.

This clone has just one count. The junction departs from the called germline gene at one end, perhaps through a read error. This CDR3 is also generated by other DNA sequences in the sample. The chain carries TRBV19 and TRBJ1-5; D is ambiguous. The germline V gene has CDR1 LNHDA and CDR2 SQIVND (reference sequence). This CDR3 contains 13 residues. The CDR3 loop reads CASSIPGNQPQHF. The CDR3 DNA is TGTGCCAGTAGTATCCCGGGCAATCAACCCCAGCATTTT. The whole variable domain, remainder taken from reference TRBV19 and TRBJ1-5, is DGGITQSPKYLFRKEGQNVTLSCEQNLNHDAMYWYRQDPGQGLRLIYYSQIVNDFQKGDIAEGYSVSREKKESFPLTVTSAQKNPTAFYLCASSIPGNQPQHFGDGTRLSIL.

This clone was found once. V is TRBV7-6 and J is TRBJ2-3; the D call may be TRBD1 or TRBD2 (6 bases each). Germline CDR1 SGHVS, CDR2 FNYEAQ. V lost 3 bases and J lost 3, with 13 bases in between. The CDR3 sequence is 15 residues long. CDR3 sequence: CASSLDGGRTDTQYF. The CDR3 region has the DNA TGTGCCAGCAGCTTGGACGGGGGCAGGACAGATACGCAGTATTTT.

This clone has just one count. The chain uses TRBV6-1 and TRBJ1-4; no clear D gene. Trimming cost V 7 bases and J 3 bases, with 12 bases left between them. The CDR3 runs 14 residues. CDR1 is MNHNS and CDR2 is SASEGT in the germline V gene. For the CDR3, the DNA is TGTGCCAGCAAGGATGGCAGCCCTAATGAAAAACTGTTTTTT. It translates to CASKDGSPNEKLFF.

The V call is TRBV27, the J call TRBJ1-2; no clear D gene. CDR1 and CDR2 (germline): MNHEY, SMNVEV (reference sequence). Between the trimmed V and J ends, which lost 2 bases and 5 bases, there was a span of 21 bases. CDR3 length: 17 amino acids. CDR3 nucleotides: TGTGCCAGCAGTTTACTACCTCCTAACGATGGTTCATATGGCTACACCTTC. It translates to CASSLLPPNDGSYGYTF.